The source of this T cell receptor (beta chain) is a study of cytomegalovirus exposure and HLA in healthy donors. Study background: It was reported in a later analysis that the same platform had been used for the 120 validation repertoires as for the roughly 710 first-cohort repertoires. Study results and limitations: Among the CMV-associated chains, a few were confirmed in vitro as specific for CMV antigens. Cytomegalovirus-associated status was assigned to some 180 TCR beta chains.

Sequencing used immunoSEQ multiplex PCR; TCRdb keeps in-frame clones, though not all of them. Among around 350,000 clones listed, roughly 90% were seen once. This clone was observed once. As yet, its antigen is unknown. The CDR3 has 15 amino acids. Germline-derived CDR1 and CDR2 are MNHEY and SMNVEV (reference sequence). Germline trimming cut 6 bases from V and 4 bases from J; bases unmatched to any gene: 6. This receptor was taken from a woman between 18 and 29 years old in good health and CMV-seronegative. Sequenced sample: PBMCs. This rearrangement joins TRBV27 to TRBJ2-1, with 10 bases aligning to TRBD2. CDR3 coding DNA: TGTGCCAGCAGCGCCGGGACTAGCGCGTACAATGAGCAGTTCTTC. It translates to CASSAGTSAYNEQFF.